This section outlines one T cell receptor (beta chain) sequence together with its context. The data are from a study of early T cells in non-severe SARS-CoV-2 infection. TCRdb re-derived calls from the 5' RACE reads in MiXCR, one entry per CDR3 protein. This table holds just under 65,000 distinct CDR3 sequences, approximately 10% found once. There are 15 residues in the CDR3. Trimming took off 1 base at V and 0 bases at J, with 7 bases between the two ends. The chain is built from TRBV12-3 or TRBV12-4 and TRBJ1-5, with unresolved D. This clonotype was obtained from an adult who was a healthcare worker with PCR-confirmed SARS-CoV-2 infection or an uninfected control (not recorded which). The sequences come from whole blood, collected at baseline. The CDR3 coding sequence is TGTGCCAGCAGTTTAGGACCCAATAGCAATCAGCCCCAGCATTTT. Its translation: CASSLGPNSNQPQHF.